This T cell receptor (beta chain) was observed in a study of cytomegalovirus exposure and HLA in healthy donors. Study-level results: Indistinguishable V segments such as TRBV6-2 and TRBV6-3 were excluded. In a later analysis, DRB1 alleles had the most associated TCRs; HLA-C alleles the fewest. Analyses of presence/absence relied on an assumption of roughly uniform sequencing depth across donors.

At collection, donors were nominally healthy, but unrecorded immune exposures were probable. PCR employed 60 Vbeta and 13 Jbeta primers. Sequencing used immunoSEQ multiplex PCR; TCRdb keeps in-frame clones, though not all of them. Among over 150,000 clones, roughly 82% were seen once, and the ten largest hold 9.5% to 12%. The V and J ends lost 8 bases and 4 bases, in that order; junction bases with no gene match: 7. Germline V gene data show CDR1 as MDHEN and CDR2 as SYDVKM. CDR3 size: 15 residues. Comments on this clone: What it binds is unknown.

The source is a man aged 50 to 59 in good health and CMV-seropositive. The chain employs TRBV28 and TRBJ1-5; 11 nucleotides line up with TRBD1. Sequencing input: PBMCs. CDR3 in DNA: TGTGCCAGCGTGGACAGGGGGCCTAGAAATCAGCCCCAGCATTTT. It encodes CASVDRGPRNQPQHF.